Sequencing of this T cell receptor (beta chain) was carried out in a study of T-cell memory formation after mild COVID-19. On the study more broadly: Most TCR clusters belonged to a single donor. Overall study findings and caveats: The study found balanced CD4/CD8 in clones contracting day 15 to 85 and a CD4+ lean in later expanders. Those CD4+ clones that contracted were mainly in CM and EM (CD8+ ones in EMRA).

TCRdb analysed the 5' RACE reads with MiXCR anew, one entry per CDR3 protein. The profile shows some 320,000 distinct CDR3 sequences, roughly an eighth of them singletons. In regard to this clonotype: Its antigen is unknown.

This TCR derives from a man between 18 and 35 years old who had mild COVID-19 (a few samples of this study predate the infection). Cell type and time point are not known. The sequenced sample consisted of PBMCs or a T cell subset sorted from them (not recorded which).

The CDR3 region is CASSQDGGYGANVLTF. The CDR3 region has the DNA TGTGCCAGCAGCCAAGATGGAGGGTATGGGGCCAACGTCCTGACTTTC. V and J are TRBV3-1 and TRBJ2-6, with D possibly TRBD2 on 6 matching bases. This CDR3 is 16 amino acids long. CDR1 is LGHDT, CDR2 YNNKEL, per germline (reference sequence). The V and J ends lost 0 bases and 3 bases respectively, with 9 bases between them. Full variable domain (remainder filled in from reference TRBV3-1 and TRBJ2-6): DTAVSQTPKYLVTQMGNDKSIKCEQNLGHDTMYWYKQDSKKFLKIMFSYNNKELIINETVPNRFSPKSPDKAHLNLHINSLELGDSAVYFCASSQDGGYGANVLTFGAGSRLTVL.